Listed here is a single T cell receptor beta chain. This sample was included in a study of shared T cell receptors in the human thymus. The CDR3 extends over 17 amino acids. Germline CDR1 and CDR2: SGHDT and YYEEEE. V lost 3 bases, J lost 0 bases, and 19 bases lay in between. TCRdb keeps only in-frame clones here, not all; method: immunoSEQ multiplex PCR. The sample has about 400,000 clones, roughly 94% seen once. Sample: thymocytes. The source is a human donor. J is TRBJ2-7 and V is TRBV5-6; possibly TRBD2 for D (6 bases). CDR3 sequence (DNA): TGTGCCAGCAGCTCGCCATTTCTAGCGTCCAGCTCCTACGAGCAGTACTTC. It specifies CASSSPFLASSSYEQYF. Full variable domain (outside the CDR3, taken from reference TRBV5-6 and TRBJ2-7): DAGVTQSPTHLIKTRGQQVTLRCSPKSGHDTVSWYQQALGQGPQFIFQYYEEEERQRGNFPDRFSGHQFPNYSSELNVNALLLGDSALYLCASSSPFLASSSYEQYFGPGTRLTVT.